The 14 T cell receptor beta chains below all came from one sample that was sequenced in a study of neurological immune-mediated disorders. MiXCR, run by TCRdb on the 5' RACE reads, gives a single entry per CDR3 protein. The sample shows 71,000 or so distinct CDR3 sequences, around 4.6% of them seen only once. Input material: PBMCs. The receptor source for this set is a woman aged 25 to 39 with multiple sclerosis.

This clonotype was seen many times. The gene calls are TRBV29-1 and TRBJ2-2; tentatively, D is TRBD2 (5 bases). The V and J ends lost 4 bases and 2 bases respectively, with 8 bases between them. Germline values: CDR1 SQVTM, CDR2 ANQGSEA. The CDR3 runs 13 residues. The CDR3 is CSVVSGNTGELFF. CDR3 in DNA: TGCAGCGTTGTATCGGGAAACACCGGGGAGCTGTTTTTT.

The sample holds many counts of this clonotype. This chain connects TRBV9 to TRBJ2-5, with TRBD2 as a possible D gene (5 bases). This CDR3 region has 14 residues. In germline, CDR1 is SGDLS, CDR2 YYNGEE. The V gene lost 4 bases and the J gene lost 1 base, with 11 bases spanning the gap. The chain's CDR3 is CASSPPGSQETQYF. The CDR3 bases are TGTGCCAGCAGCCCCCCGGGGAGCCAAGAGACCCAGTACTTC.

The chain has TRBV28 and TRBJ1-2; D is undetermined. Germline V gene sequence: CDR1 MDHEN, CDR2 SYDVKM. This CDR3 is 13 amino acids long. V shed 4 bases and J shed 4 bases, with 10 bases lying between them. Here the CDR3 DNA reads TGTGCCAGCAGTTCGGCAGGCGGCTATGGCTACACCTTC. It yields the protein CASSSAGGYGYTF.

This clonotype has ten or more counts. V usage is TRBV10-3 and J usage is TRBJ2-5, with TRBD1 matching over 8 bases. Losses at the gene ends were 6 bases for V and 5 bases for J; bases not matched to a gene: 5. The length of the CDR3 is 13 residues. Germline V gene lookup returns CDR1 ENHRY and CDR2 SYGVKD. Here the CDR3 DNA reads TGTGCCATCAGGTCAGGGGGCCGGGAGACCCAGTACTTC. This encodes CAIRSGGRETQYF.

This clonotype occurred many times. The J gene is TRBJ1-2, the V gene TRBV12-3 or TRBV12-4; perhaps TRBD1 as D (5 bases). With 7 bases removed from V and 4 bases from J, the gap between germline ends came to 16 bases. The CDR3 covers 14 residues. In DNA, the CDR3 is TGTGCCAGCACCAAAGGGGCGGGGACCTATGGCTACACCTTC. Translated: CASTKGAGTYGYTF.

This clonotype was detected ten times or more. CDR3 sequence reads: CASSLGSGMSTEAFF. For the CDR3, the DNA is TGTGCCAGCAGTTTAGGTTCAGGTATGTCGACAGAAGCTTTCTTT. The chain has TRBV12-3 or TRBV12-4 and TRBJ1-1; D ambiguous. This CDR3 contains 15 residues. V lost 1 base to trimming and J lost 8 bases, with 17 bases between them.

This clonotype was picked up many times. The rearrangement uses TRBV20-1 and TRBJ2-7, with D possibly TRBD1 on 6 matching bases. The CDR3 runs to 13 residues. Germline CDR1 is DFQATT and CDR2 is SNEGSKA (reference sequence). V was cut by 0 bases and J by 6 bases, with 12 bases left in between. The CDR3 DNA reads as TGCAGTGCTAGAGACCTTACAGGGTCCGAGCAGTACTTC. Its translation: CSARDLTGSEQYF.

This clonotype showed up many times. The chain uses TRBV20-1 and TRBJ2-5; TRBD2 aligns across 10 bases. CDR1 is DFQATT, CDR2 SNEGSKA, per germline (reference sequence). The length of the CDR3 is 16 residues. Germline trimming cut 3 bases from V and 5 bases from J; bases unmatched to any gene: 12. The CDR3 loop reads CSASSSGRAGSETQYF. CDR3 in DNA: TGCAGTGCTAGTTCGAGCGGGAGGGCCGGCTCGGAGACCCAGTACTTC.

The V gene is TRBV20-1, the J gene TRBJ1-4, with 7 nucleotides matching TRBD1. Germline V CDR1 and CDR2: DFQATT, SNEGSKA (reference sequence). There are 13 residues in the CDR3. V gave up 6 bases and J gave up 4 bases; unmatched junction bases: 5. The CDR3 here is CSAWTGDNEKLFF. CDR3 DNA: TGCAGTGCCTGGACAGGAGATAATGAAAAACTGTTTTTT.

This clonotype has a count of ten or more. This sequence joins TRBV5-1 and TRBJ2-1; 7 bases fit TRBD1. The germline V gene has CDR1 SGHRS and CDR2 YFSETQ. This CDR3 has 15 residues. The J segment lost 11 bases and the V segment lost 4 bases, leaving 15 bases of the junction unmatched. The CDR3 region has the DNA TGCGCCAGCAGCCCTGCCGGGACAGAGACGCTGAAGCAGTTCTTC. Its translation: CASSPAGTETLKQFF.

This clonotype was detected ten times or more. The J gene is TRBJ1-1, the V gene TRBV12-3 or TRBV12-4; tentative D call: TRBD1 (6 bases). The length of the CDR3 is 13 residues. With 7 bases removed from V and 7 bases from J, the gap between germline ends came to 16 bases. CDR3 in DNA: TGTGCCAGCACCGCAATGACAGGCAGTGAAGCTTTCTTT. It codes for CASTAMTGSEAFF.

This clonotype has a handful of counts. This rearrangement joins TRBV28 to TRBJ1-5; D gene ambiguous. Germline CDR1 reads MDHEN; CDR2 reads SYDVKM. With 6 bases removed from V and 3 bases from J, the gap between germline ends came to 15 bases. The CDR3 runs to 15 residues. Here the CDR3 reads CASRTSAIPNQPQHF. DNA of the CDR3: TGTGCCAGCAGGACGTCAGCCATTCCCAATCAGCCCCAGCATTTT. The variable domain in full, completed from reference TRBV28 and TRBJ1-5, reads DVKVTQSSRYLVKRTGEKVFLECVQDMDHENMFWYRQDPGLGLRLIYFSYDVKMKEKGDIPEGYSVSREKKERFSLILESASTNQTSMYLCASRTSAIPNQPQHFGDGTRLSIL.

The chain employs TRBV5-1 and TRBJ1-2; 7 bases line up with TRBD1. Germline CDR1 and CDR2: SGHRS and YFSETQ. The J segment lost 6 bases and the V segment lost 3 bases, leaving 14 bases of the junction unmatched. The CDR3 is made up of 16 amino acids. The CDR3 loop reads CASSWSVTTQGNGYTF. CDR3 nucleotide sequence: TGCGCCAGCAGCTGGAGCGTGACGACACAGGGGAATGGCTACACCTTC.

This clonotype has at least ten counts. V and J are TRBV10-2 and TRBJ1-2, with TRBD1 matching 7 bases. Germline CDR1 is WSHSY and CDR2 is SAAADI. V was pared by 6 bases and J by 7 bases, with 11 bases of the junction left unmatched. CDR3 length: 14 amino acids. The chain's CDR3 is CASSLTQGSGGYTF. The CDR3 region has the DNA TGCGCCAGCAGCCTGACACAGGGGAGCGGTGGCTACACCTTC.